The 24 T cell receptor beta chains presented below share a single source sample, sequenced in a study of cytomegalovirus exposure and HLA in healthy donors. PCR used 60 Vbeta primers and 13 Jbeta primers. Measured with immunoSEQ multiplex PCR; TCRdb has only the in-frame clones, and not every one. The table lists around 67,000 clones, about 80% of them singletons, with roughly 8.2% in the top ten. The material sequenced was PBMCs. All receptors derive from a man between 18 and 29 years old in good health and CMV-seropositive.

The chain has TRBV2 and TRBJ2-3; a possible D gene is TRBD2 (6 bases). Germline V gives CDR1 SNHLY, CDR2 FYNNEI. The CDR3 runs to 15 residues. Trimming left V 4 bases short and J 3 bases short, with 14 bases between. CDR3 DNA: TGTGCCAGCAGTGTCCGGGCCGGAGGGACAGATACGCAGTATTTT. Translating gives CASSVRAGGTDTQYF.

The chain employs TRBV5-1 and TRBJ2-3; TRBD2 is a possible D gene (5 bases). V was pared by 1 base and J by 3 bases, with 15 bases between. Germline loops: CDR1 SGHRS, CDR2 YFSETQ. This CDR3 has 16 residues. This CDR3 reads CASSLSSGMGTDTQYF. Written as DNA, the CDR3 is TGCGCCAGCAGCTTGTCGAGCGGAATGGGAACAGATACGCAGTATTTT.

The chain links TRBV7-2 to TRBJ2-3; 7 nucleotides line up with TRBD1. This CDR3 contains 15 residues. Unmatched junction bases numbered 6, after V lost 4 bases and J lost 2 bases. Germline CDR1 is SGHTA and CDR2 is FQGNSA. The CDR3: CASSYTGEPTDTQYF. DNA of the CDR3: TGTGCCAGCAGCTACACAGGGGAACCCACAGATACGCAGTATTTT.

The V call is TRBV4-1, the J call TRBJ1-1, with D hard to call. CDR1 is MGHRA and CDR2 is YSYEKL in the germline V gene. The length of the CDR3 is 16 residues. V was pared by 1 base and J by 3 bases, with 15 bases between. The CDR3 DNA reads TGCGCCAGCAGCCAAGTGCCGGGGTATCAAGACACTGAAGCTTTCTTT. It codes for CASSQVPGYQDTEAFF.

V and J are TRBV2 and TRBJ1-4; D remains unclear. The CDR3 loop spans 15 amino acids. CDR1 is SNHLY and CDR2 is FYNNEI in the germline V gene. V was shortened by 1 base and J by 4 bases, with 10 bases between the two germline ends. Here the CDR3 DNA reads TGTGCCAGCAGTGAAGTTTTGGCAGTTAATGAAAAACTGTTTTTT. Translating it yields CASSEVLAVNEKLFF.

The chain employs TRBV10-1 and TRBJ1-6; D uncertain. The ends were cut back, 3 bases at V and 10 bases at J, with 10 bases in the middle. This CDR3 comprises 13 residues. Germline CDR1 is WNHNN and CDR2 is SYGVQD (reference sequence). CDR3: CASSDDGSSPLHF. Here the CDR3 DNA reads TGCGCCAGCAGTGATGACGGGAGCTCACCCCTCCACTTT.

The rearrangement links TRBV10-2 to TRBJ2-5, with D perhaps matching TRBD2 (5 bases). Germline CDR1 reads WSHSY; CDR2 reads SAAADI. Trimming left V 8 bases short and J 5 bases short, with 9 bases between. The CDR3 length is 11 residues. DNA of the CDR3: TGCGCCAGCCGGAGGAGCGAGACCCAGTACTTC. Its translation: CASRRSETQYF.

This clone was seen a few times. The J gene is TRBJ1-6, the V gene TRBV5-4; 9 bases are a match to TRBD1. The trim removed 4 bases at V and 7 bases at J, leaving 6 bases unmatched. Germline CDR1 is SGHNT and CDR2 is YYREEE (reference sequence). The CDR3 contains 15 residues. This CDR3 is CASSTDRGLNSPLHF. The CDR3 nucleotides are TGTGCCAGCAGCACGGACAGGGGATTGAATTCACCCCTCCACTTT.

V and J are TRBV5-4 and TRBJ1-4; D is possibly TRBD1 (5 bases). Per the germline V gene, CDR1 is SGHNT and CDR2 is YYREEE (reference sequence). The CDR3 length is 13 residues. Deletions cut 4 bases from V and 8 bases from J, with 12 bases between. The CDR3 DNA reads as TGTGCCAGCAGCGATAGTTGGGGCGAAAAACTGTTTTTT. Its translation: CASSDSWGEKLFF.

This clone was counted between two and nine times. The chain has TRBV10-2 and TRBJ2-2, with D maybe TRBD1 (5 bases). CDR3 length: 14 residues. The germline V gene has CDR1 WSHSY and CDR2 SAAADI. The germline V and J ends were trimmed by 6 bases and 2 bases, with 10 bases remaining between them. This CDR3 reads CASRDTGNTGELFF. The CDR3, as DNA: TGCGCCAGCAGAGATACAGGAAACACCGGGGAGCTGTTTTTT.

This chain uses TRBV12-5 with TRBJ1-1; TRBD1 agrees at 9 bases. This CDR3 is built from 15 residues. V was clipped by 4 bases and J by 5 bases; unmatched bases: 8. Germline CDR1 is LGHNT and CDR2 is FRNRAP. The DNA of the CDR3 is TGTGCTAGTGGTTCTAATACAGGGGGCAGGACTGAAGCTTTCTTT. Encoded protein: CASGSNTGGRTEAFF.

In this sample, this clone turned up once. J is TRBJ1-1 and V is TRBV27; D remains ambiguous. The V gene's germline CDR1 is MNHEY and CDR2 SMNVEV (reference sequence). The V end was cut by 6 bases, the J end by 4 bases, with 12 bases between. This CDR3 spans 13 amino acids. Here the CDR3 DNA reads TGTGCCAGCAGGGGCCGTTTGAGCACTGAAGCTTTCTTT. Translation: CASRGRLSTEAFF.

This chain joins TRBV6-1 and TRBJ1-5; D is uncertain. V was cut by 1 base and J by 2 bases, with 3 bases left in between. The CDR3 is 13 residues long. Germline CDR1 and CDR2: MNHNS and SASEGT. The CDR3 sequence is CASSEGGNQPQHF. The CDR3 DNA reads TGTGCCAGCAGTGAAGGAGGCAATCAGCCCCAGCATTTT.

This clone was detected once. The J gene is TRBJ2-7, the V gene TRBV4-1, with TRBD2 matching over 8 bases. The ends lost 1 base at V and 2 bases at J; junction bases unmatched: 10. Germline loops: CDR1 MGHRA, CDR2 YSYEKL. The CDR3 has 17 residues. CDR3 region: CASSQGYSSGHTYEQYF. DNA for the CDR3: TGCGCCAGCAGCCAAGGGTACTCTAGCGGGCACACCTACGAGCAGTACTTC.

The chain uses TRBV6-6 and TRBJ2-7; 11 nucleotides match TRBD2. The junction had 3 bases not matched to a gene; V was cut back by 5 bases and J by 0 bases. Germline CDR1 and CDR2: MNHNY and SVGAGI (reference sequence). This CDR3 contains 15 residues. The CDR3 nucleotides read TGTGCCAGCAGTCTCACTAGCGGGAGCTCCTACGAGCAGTACTTC. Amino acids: CASSLTSGSSYEQYF.

The CDR3 DNA reads as TGTGCCTGGAGTCTGGGAGTTAACTATGGCTACACCTTC. It codes for CAWSLGVNYGYTF. This chain joins TRBV30 and TRBJ1-2; D is ambiguous. The ends were cut back, 2 bases at V and 1 base at J, with 8 bases in the middle. Germline V gene lookup returns CDR1 GTSNPN and CDR2 SVGIG (reference sequence). The CDR3 spans 13 residues.

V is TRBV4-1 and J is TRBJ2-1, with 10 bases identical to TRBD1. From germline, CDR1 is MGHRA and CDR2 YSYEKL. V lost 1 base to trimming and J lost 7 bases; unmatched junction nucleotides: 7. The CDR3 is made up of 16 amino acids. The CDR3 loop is CASSQAGQGLRNEQFF. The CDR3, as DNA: TGCGCCAGCAGCCAAGCGGGACAGGGGCTGAGGAATGAGCAGTTCTTC.

CDR3 in DNA: TGCGCCAGCAGCTCCCGGACAGAGCAAGCTTTCTTT. It translates to CASSSRTEQAFF. The rearrangement uses TRBV5-1 and TRBJ1-1, with a tentative D call TRBD1 (6 bases). With 3 bases removed from V and 9 bases from J, the gap between germline ends came to 12 bases. CDR1 and CDR2 from the germline V gene are SGHRS and YFSETQ. This CDR3 contains 12 residues.

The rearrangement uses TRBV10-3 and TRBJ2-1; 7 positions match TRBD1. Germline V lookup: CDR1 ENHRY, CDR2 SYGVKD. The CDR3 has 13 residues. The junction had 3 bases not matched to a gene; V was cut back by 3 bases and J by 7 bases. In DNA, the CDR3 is TGTGCCATCAGTGACCTGACAGGGAATGAGCAGTTCTTC. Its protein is CAISDLTGNEQFF.

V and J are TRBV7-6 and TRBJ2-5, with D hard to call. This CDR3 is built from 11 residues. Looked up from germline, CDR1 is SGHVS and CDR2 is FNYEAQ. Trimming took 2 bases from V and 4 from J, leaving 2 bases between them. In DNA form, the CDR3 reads TGTGCCAGCAGCTTACTAGAGACCCAGTACTTC. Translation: CASSLLETQYF.

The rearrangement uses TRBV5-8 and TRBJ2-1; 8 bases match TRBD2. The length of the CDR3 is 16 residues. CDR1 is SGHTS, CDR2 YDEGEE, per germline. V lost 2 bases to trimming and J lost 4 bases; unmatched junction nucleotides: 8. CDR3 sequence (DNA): TGTGCCAGCAGCTTACCCGGGGGGGAGAGGTACAATGAGCAGTTCTTC. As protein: CASSLPGGERYNEQFF.

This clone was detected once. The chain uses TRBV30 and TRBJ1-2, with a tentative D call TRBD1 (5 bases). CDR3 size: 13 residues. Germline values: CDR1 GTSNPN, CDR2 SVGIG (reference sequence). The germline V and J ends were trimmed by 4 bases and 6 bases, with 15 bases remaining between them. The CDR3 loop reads CAWTRGSANGYTF. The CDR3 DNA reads TGTGCCTGGACCCGGGGGTCCGCGAATGGCTACACCTTC.

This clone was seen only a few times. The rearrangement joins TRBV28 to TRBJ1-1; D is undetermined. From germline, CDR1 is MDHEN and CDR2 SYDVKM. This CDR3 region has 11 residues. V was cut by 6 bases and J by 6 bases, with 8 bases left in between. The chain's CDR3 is CASSSNSEAFF. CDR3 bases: TGTGCCAGCAGCAGTAATTCTGAAGCTTTCTTT.

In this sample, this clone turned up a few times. The CDR3 here is CATSYRGRYGYTF. The CDR3 DNA follows: TGTGCCACCAGCTACAGGGGGAGGTATGGCTACACCTTC. The rearrangement links TRBV15 to TRBJ1-2; 8 bases map to TRBD1. J lost 5 bases, V lost 5 bases, and 4 bases had no gene match. This CDR3 spans 13 amino acids. CDR1 and CDR2 (germline): LNHNV, YYDKDF (reference sequence).